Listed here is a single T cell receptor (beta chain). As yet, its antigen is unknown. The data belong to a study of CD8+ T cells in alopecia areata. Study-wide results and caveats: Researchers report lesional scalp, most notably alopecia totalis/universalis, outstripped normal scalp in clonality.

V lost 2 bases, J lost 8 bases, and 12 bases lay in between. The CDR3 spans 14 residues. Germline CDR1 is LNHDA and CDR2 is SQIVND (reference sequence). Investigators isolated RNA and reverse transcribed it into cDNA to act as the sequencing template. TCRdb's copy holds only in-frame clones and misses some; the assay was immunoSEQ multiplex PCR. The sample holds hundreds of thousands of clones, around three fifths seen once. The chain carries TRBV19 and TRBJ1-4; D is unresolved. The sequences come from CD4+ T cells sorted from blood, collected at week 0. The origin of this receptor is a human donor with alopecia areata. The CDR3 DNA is TGTGCCAGTAGTATACAGATCCGCCGAGAAAAACTGTTTTTT. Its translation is CASSIQIRREKLFF.